The 16 T cell receptor beta chains reported below all come from one sample, sequenced in a study of post-analysis software for immune sequencing data. General study results and limits: In patients, about 5 TRBV segments were more frequent than in controls, with TRBV5-6, TRBV5-1 and TRBV20-1 among them.

Incorporated into the TCR beta cDNA libraries were unique molecular identifiers, which served to reduce PCR and sequencing biases. TCRdb processed the PCR reads anew with MiXCR; each CDR3 protein has one entry. The sample lists hundreds of thousands of distinct CDR3 sequences, 55% to 60% occurring once. Antigens for these TCRs are unknown. Sequenced material: blood. All receptors come from a girl aged 2 to 10 with multiple sclerosis.

This chain connects TRBV5-1 to TRBJ2-5, with D perhaps TRBD1 (5 bases). Trimming cost V 2 bases and J 5 bases, with 16 bases left between them. The germline CDR1 and CDR2 sequences are SGHRS and YFSETQ. The CDR3 is made up of 15 amino acids. The CDR3: CASSFQGWSGETQYF. In nucleotides, the CDR3 is TGCGCCAGCAGCTTTCAGGGATGGTCTGGCGAGACCCAGTACTTC.

CDR3 coding DNA: TGTGCCACCAGCTCCCGGGACAGGGGTCAAGAGACCCAGTACTTC. Translating it yields CATSSRDRGQETQYF. The J gene is TRBJ2-5, the V gene TRBV15; TRBD1 matches 10 bases. The germline V gene has CDR1 LNHNV and CDR2 YYDKDF (reference sequence). CDR3 length equals 15 residues. V lost 5 bases and J lost 2; bases outside the gene matches: 5.

This clonotype appeared a few times. The rearrangement joins TRBV7-8 to TRBJ2-5; no firm D call. This CDR3 has 13 amino acids. Germline assignment: CDR1 SGHVS and CDR2 FQNEAQ. V shed 0 bases and J shed 5 bases, with 7 bases lying between them. The DNA for the CDR3 is TGTGCCAGCAGCTTAGCGCCCTGGGAGACCCAGTACTTC. Translated, it gives CASSLAPWETQYF.

The chain couples TRBV10-3 to TRBJ1-2; D not resolved. The V gene lost 5 bases and the J gene lost 0 bases, with 4 bases spanning the gap. Germline CDR1 is ENHRY and CDR2 is SYGVKD. There are 12 residues in the CDR3. DNA of the CDR3: TGTGCCATCAGTCCCTCTAACTATGGCTACACCTTC. Translating gives CAISPSNYGYTF.

The J gene is TRBJ2-7, the V gene TRBV12-3 or TRBV12-4, with TRBD1 as a possible D gene (6 bases). V shed 6 bases and J shed 7 bases, with 19 bases lying between them. The CDR3 loop spans 14 amino acids. In DNA, the CDR3 is TGTGCCAGCAGCTCTGGACAGTCCTACAATGAGCAGTACTTC. This codes for CASSSGQSYNEQYF.

The rearrangement links TRBV4-3 to TRBJ2-3; a possible D gene is TRBD2 (6 bases). The length of the CDR3 is 19 residues. CDR1 and CDR2 from the germline V gene are LGHNA and YSLEER. Trimming pared 0 bases from V and 1 base from J, leaving 20 bases between. For the CDR3, the DNA is TGCGCCAGCAGCCAAGAAGGGAGGAGTGCGGGGTTTGGCACAGATACGCAGTATTTT. Its protein product is CASSQEGRSAGFGTDTQYF.

The chain carries TRBV7-9 and TRBJ2-1, with 11 bases aligning to TRBD2. This CDR3 spans 13 amino acids. The junction had 5 bases not matched to a gene; V was cut back by 9 bases and J by 7 bases. Germline-derived CDR1 and CDR2 are SEHNR and FQNEAQ (reference sequence). CDR3 protein: CASSSSGRNEQFF. In nucleotides, the CDR3 is TGTGCCAGTTCGTCTAGCGGGAGGAATGAGCAGTTCTTC.

The V gene is TRBV7-6, the J gene TRBJ2-3; D call uncertain. The CDR3 is 15 amino acids. Deletions cut 5 bases from V and 5 bases from J, with 17 bases between. Germline V CDR1 and CDR2: SGHVS, FNYEAQ. The CDR3 region has the DNA TGTGCCAGCAGCCCTCGGACCTCGGGCAAAGATACGCAGTATTTT. Translated, it gives CASSPRTSGKDTQYF.

This chain uses TRBV11-2 with TRBJ1-2; 10 bases are a match to TRBD1. J was trimmed by 6 bases and V by 4 bases; bases with no gene match: 11. CDR1 SGHAT and CDR2 FQNNGV come from the germline V gene. This CDR3 spans 16 amino acids. The CDR3 is CASSSLRRDRGNGYTF. The CDR3 nucleotides are TGTGCCAGCAGCTCTCTTAGGCGGGACAGGGGAAATGGCTACACCTTC.

The CDR3 is CASLQGTGANVLTF. The CDR3, as DNA: TGCGCCAGCCTACAGGGAACAGGGGCCAACGTCCTGACTTTC. The chain couples TRBV5-1 to TRBJ2-6; TRBD1 might be the D (6 bases). This CDR3 has 14 residues. Germline values: CDR1 SGHRS, CDR2 YFSETQ. Trimming stripped 7 bases from V and 4 bases from J, with 12 bases between. The whole variable domain, filled in from reference TRBV5-1 and TRBJ2-6, reads KAGVTQTPRYLIKTRGQQVTLSCSPISGHRSVSWYQQTPGQGLQFLFEYFSETQRNKGNFPGRFSGRQFSNSRSEMNVSTLELGDSALYLCASLQGTGANVLTFGAGSRLTVL.

The chain has TRBV18 and TRBJ2-3; no definite D call. V was shortened by 6 bases and J by 0 bases, with 19 bases between the two germline ends. This CDR3 contains 17 residues. The V gene's germline CDR1 is KGHSH and CDR2 LQKENI. The DNA of the CDR3 is TGTGCCAGCTCGACAAAACCGGACGGAGCTAGCACAGATACGCAGTATTTT. It yields the protein CASSTKPDGASTDTQYF.

The table lists this clonotype with a few counts. The rearrangement links TRBV6-5 to TRBJ2-1, with 7 bases lining up with TRBD2. There are 15 residues in the CDR3. Germline lookup yields CDR1 MNHEY and CDR2 SVGAGI. V lost 2 bases to trimming and J lost 3 bases; unmatched junction nucleotides: 4. In nucleotides, the CDR3 is TGTGCCAGCAGTTACGGGACTACCAGCTACAATGAGCAGTTCTTC. It codes for CASSYGTTSYNEQFF.

This clonotype has only a few counts. This sequence joins TRBV12-3 or TRBV12-4 and TRBJ2-7; TRBD2 matches 10 bases. The V gene end was trimmed by 5 bases and the J gene end by 2 bases; junction bases not matched to a gene: 6. The CDR3 is 15 residues long. The chain's CDR3 is CASSGGTSETYEQYF. The DNA for the CDR3 is TGTGCCAGCAGTGGGGGGACTAGCGAGACCTACGAGCAGTACTTC.

CDR3 in DNA: TGTGCCAGCAGTTACATTTCAGGGGGTACGCAGTATTTT. Encoded protein: CASSYISGGTQYF. V gene TRBV6-6 combines with J gene TRBJ2-3, with 7 bases that match TRBD1. After removal of 2 bases from V and 8 bases from J, the junction contained 4 bases not matched to a gene. Germline V CDR1 and CDR2: MNHNY, SVGAGI (reference sequence). The CDR3 contains 13 residues.

This clonotype was seen a handful of times. This sequence joins TRBV7-2 and TRBJ2-5; 9 bases map to TRBD1. The germline V gene has CDR1 SGHTA and CDR2 FQGNSA. The CDR3 length is 17 residues. With V trimmed by 4 bases and J by 4 bases, 13 bases remained unmatched. Written as DNA, the CDR3 is TGTGCCAGCAGCTCGATCCGGGACAGGGCAAAGGGAGAGACCCAGTACTTC. Its protein is CASSSIRDRAKGETQYF.

This rearrangement joins TRBV11-2 to TRBJ2-7, with D tentatively TRBD1 (5 bases). Trimming pared 10 bases from V and 3 bases from J, leaving 22 bases between. The germline CDR1 and CDR2 sequences are SGHAT and FQNNGV. The CDR3 sequence is 15 residues long. CDR3 nucleotides: TGTGCCAAACCTTGGGGCCCAGGGTCGAGCTACGAGCAGTACTTC. Protein product: CAKPWGPGSSYEQYF.